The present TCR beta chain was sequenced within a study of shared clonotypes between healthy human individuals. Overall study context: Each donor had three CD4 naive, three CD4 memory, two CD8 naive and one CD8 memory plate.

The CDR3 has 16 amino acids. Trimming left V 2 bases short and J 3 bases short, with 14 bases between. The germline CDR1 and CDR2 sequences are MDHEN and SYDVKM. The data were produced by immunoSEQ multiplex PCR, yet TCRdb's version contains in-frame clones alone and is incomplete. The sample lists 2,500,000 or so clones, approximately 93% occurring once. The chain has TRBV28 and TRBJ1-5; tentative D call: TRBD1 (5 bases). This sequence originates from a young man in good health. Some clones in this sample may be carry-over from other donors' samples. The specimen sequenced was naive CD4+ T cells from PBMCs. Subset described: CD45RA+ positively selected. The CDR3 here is CASSLGGLGPNQPQHF. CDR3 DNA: TGTGCCAGCAGTTTAGGGGGTTTGGGGCCCAATCAGCCCCAGCATTTT.